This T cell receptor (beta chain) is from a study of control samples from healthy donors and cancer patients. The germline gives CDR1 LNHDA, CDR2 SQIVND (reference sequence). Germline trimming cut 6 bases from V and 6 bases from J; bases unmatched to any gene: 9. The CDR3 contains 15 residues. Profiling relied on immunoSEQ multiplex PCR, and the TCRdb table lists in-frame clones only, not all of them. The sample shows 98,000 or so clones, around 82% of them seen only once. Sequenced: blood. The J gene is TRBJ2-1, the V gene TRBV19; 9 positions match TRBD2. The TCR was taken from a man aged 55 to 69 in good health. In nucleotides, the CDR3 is TGTGCCAGTAGAGTCGGGGGACTAGCCGGCAATGAGCAGTTCTTC. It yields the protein CASRVGGLAGNEQFF. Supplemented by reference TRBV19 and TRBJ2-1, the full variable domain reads DGGITQSPKYLFRKEGQNVTLSCEQNLNHDAMYWYRQDPGQGLRLIYYSQIVNDFQKGDIAEGYSVSREKKESFPLTVTSAQKNPTAFYLCASRVGGLAGNEQFFGPGTRLTVL.